The T cell receptor beta chain under discussion was sequenced for a study of blood T cell repertoires in COVID-19 (dated by TCRdb to the early 2020s). Regarding the study in general: The collaborator samples originated in the United States, Italy and Spain and spanned the acute and convalescent phases of COVID-19. The prospective study material was composed of cDNA or gDNA derived from T cells, B-cell-depleted T cells, or PBMCs. Sample metadata almost always included a de-identified subject ID, COVID-19 status, age in years and sex. HLA class I and class II types, where available, came from metadata supplied by the sample provider rather than from assay-based typing. The dataset comprised deeply sampled blood TCRbeta repertoires from subjects exposed to, actively infected with, or recovered from COVID-19. Samples were obtained from the ongoing ImmuneRACE study (first 160 participants) and from about 1,300 subjects provided by 6 global collaborators. The repertoires were released in a freely available public database meant as a resource for research on the immune response to SARS-CoV-2. Study-wide findings and limitations: The amount of clinical and demographic metadata varied by source and participant and was provided uncurated.

The collaborating institutions used their own protocols to collect whole blood in K2EDTA tubes. For TCRbeta analysis, collaborators shipped samples in one of three forms: frozen whole blood, isolated PBMCs, or DNA extracted from either of those sample types. The germline V gene provides CDR1 SQVTM and CDR2 ANQGSEA. Counted from cysteine to phenylalanine, this CDR3 has 18 amino acids. The DNA shown is the 54-base CDR3, in frame from base 1. Trimming leaves V shorter by 6 bases and J shorter by 0 bases, with the junction holding 14 bases beyond the gene matches. A note on this clone: Its antigen specificity is not known. No qualities accompany the bases; no much larger clone lies one base away.

The immunoSEQ Assay, a bias-controlled multiplex PCR, was used to amplify TCRbeta CDR3 regions from genomic DNA. The study's processing was this. Nucleated cell counts per sample were estimated from amplification of reference gene primers within the assay. Sequence reads were collapsed and filtered to measure the absolute abundance of every unique TCRbeta CDR3 rearrangement. For each sample, productive Simpson clonality was calculated as the square root of Simpson's diversity index over productive rearrangements. TCRdb took over this immuneACCESS table, retaining in-frame rearrangements with V and J assigned. Such tables are incomplete; in checked studies, under half of the missing clones stem from an unresolved V gene, and the remainder is unexplained. Clone size and V and J calls were adopted from that table, with D and trimming inferred from the DNA. This sample lists about 24,000 clones; around 90% were detected once. Roughly 28% of the sample is held by the ten biggest clonotypes.

Here the chain combines TRBV29-1 and TRBJ2-7, with 13 bases in between that match TRBD2. Sample: peripheral blood. The TCR originated in a woman aged 70 to 79 with active COVID-19. The CDR3 amino acid sequence is: CSVLQSMRLAGGSYEQYF. The DNA sequence follows: TGCAGCGTCTTACAGTCCATGAGACTAGCGGGGGGCTCCTACGAGCAGTACTTC.